These 4 T cell receptor beta chains originate from one sample sequenced in a study of blood T cell repertoires in COVID-19. This table comes from immunoSEQ multiplex PCR, and its TCRdb copy is limited to in-frame clones, with some not included. The sample has 200,000 to 300,000 clones, approximately 86% seen once. Sequenced sample: peripheral blood. Every receptor here comes from a woman aged 55-69 years with COVID-19, enrolled during active disease.

The chain combines TRBV5-1 with TRBJ2-3; 10 bases are a match to TRBD2. The CDR3 totals 14 residues. Germline values: CDR1 SGHRS, CDR2 YFSETQ. The V and J ends lost 1 base and 4 bases, in that order; junction bases with no gene match: 0. CDR3 DNA: TGCGCCAGCAGCTTGCTAGCGGGAGCAGATACGCAGTATTTT. Amino acid sequence: CASSLLAGADTQYF.

This clone has just a few counts. The rearrangement links TRBV5-1 to TRBJ2-7; no clear D. This CDR3 region has 15 residues. V was shortened by 0 bases and J by 0 bases, with 10 bases between the two germline ends. Germline V CDR1 and CDR2: SGHRS, YFSETQ. This CDR3 reads CASSLAGEVSYEQYF. The CDR3, as DNA: TGCGCCAGCAGCTTGGCCGGAGAGGTCTCCTACGAGCAGTACTTC.

This rearrangement joins TRBV7-8 to TRBJ2-2; 11 nucleotides agree with TRBD2. CDR1 is SGHVS, CDR2 FQNEAQ, per germline. The CDR3 is 16 residues long. Trimming took 5 bases from V and 7 from J; bases not matched to a gene: 9. The CDR3 nucleotides read TGTGCCAGCAGCGTCACTAGCGGGAGTCAAGGCGGGGAGCTGTTTTTT. Amino acid sequence: CASSVTSGSQGGELFF.

V is TRBV12-3 or TRBV12-4 and J is TRBJ1-5; TRBD1 might be the D (5 bases). V was trimmed by 6 bases and J by 2 bases, leaving 8 bases between them. The CDR3 runs 13 residues. CDR3 nucleotides: TGTGCCAGCAGAAGACAGCGCAATCAGCCCCAGCATTTT. Its translation: CASRRQRNQPQHF.